This T cell receptor (beta chain) was sequenced in a study of shared clonotypes between healthy human individuals. This clone was observed a handful of times. Its antigen is currently unknown. This table comes from immunoSEQ multiplex PCR, and its TCRdb copy is limited to in-frame clones, with some not included. The sample has around 700,000 clones, around 72% seen once. The study, taken as a whole, reports: When compared with the clonotypes that were shared by all four sorted-subset donors, the non-shared clonotypes turned out to have lower generation probabilities.

Germline values: CDR1 MNHNY, CDR2 SVGAGI (reference sequence). V dropped 8 bases and J dropped 0 bases, with 13 bases sitting between them. The CDR3 spans 14 residues. The sequenced material came from memory CD4+ T cells sorted from blood. Subset here: CD45RA-negative fraction. V is TRBV6-6 and J is TRBJ1-1; maybe TRBD1 (6 bases). The sequence was collected from a woman in her 30s in good health. The CDR3 coding sequence is TGTGCCAGCCGTCTGGGGGGCTTGAACACTGAAGCTTTCTTT. The encoded protein is CASRLGGLNTEAFF.